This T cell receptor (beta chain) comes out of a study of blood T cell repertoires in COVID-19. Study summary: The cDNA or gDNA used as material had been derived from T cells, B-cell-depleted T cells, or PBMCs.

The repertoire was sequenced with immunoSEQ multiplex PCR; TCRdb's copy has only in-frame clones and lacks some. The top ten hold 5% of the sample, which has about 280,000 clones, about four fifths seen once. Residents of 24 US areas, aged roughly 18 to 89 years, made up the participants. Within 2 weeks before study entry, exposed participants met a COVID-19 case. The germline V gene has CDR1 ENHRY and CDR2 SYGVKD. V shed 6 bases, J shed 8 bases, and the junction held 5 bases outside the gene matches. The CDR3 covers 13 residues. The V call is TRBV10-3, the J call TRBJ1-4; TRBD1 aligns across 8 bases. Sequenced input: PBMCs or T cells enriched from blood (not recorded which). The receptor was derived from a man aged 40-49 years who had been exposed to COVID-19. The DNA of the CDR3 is TGTGCCATCAGGACAGGGGTAAAGGAAAAACTGTTTTTT. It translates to CAIRTGVKEKLFF.